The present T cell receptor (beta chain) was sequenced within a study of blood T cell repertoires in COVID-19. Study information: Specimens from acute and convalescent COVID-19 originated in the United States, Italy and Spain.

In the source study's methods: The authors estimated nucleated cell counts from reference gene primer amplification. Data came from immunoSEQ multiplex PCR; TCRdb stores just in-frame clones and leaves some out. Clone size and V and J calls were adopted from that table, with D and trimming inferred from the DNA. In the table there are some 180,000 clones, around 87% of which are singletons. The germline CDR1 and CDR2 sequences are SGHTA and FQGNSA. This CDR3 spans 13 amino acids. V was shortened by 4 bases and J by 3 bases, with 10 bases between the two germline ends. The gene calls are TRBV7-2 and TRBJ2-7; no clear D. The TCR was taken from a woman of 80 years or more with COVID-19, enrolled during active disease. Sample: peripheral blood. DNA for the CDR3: TGTGCCAGCAGCTCCGGTGTCGGCTACGAGCAGTACTTC. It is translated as CASSSGVGYEQYF.